A single TCR beta chain is shown here with its context. The germline gives CDR1 SGHAT, CDR2 FQDESV (reference sequence). The CDR3 is 16 amino acids. The V end lost 1 base, the J end lost 0 bases, and 9 bases lay between the germline ends. This entry comes from a study of blood T cell repertoires in COVID-19. Some clones are missing from TCRdb's copy, which holds only in-frame ones; the method was immunoSEQ multiplex PCR. The top ten hold around an eighth of the sample, which has 170,000 or so clones, about four fifths seen once. The sequenced sample consisted of peripheral blood. This TCR came from a man younger than 35 with active or convalescent COVID-19. The chain employs TRBV11-1 and TRBJ2-2; tentatively, D is TRBD1 (6 bases). The CDR3 is CASSLEAGANTGELFF. The CDR3 coding sequence is TGTGCCAGCAGCTTAGAGGCAGGGGCGAACACCGGGGAGCTGTTTTTT.